This TCR beta chain emerged from a study of cytomegalovirus exposure and HLA in healthy donors. Germline V lookup: CDR1 SGHRS, CDR2 YFSETQ. Losses at the gene ends were 1 base for V and 3 bases for J; bases not matched to a gene: 8. This CDR3 contains 16 residues. Amplification used 60 Vbeta primers and 13 Jbeta primers. Authors' processing steps: Later, an analysis found about 80 million unique TCR beta chains, and 8.5 million to 14 million of these were shared. Sequencing was performed with immunoSEQ multiplex PCR; in TCRdb, only in-frame clones are kept and a portion is missing. V, J and clone size are those of that table, while D and trimming were read from the DNA. The repertoire holds over 200,000 clones, with around 79% as singletons. General study points: Overall, roughly 170 TCR beta chains were annotated as cytomegalovirus-associated.

About this clone: As yet, its antigen is unknown.

The gene calls are TRBV5-1 and TRBJ2-7, with 9 bases matching TRBD1. The sequence came from a male donor in good health and CMV-seronegative. The sample was PBMCs. CDR3 loop: CASSLPPGQGVYEQYF. In DNA form, the CDR3 reads TGCGCCAGCAGCTTGCCCCCGGGACAGGGCGTCTACGAGCAGTACTTC.